Sequencing of this T cell receptor beta chain was carried out in a study of T cell changes during pregnancy in multiple sclerosis. Only in-frame clones appear in the TCRdb table, and some are missing; sequencing was by immunoSEQ multiplex PCR. The sample has 40,000 to 45,000 clones, 88% seen once. CDR1 is MNHEY and CDR2 is SVGAGI in the germline V gene. The CDR3 spans 14 residues. Trimming took 8 bases from V and 4 from J, leaving 14 bases between them. The chain has TRBV6-5 and TRBJ2-2; D perhaps matches TRBD1 (6 bases). Material: CD8+ T cells from peripheral blood mononuclear cells, obtained after pregnancy. The clonotype originates from a female donor in good health, enrolled as a control in a pregnancy study. The CDR3 region is CASEREGGTGELFF. The CDR3 nucleotides are TGTGCCAGCGAACGGGAAGGGGGCACCGGGGAGCTGTTTTTT.